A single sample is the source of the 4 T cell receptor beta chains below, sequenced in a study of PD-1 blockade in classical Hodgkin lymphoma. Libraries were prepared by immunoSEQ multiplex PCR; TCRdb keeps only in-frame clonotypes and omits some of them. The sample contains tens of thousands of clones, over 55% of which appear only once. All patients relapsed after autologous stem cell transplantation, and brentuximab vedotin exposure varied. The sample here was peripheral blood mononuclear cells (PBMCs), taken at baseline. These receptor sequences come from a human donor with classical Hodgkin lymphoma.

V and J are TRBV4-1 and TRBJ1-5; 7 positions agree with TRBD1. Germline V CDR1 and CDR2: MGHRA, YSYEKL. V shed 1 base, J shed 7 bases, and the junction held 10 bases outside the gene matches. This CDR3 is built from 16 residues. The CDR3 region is CASSQGLDREDQPQHF. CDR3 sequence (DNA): TGCGCCAGCAGCCAAGGACTCGACAGGGAGGACCAGCCCCAGCATTTT.

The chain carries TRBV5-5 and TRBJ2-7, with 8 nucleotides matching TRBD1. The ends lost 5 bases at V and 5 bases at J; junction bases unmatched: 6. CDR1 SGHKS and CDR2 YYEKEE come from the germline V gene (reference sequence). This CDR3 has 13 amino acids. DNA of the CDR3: TGTGCCAGCAGTCGCGGGACAGGCAACGAGCAGTACTTC. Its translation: CASSRGTGNEQYF. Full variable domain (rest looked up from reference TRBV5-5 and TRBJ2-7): DAGVTQSPTHLIKTRGQQVTLRCSPISGHKSVSWYQQVLGQGPQFIFQYYEKEERGRGNFPDRFSARQFPNYSSELNVNALLLGDSALYLCASSRGTGNEQYFGPGTRLTVT.

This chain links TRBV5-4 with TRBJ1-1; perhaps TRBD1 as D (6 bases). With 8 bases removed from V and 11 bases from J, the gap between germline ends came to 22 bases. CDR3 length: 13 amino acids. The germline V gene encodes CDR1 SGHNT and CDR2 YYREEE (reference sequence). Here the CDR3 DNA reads TGTGCCAGAGGGTCTGGGGGCCAGGGCTATGCTTTCTTT. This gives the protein CARGSGGQGYAFF.

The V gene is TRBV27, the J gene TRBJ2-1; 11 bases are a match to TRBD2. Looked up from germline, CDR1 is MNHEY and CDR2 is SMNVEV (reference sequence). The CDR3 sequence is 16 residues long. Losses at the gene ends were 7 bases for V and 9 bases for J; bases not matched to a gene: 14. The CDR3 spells CASTRALLAGATEQFF. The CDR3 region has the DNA TGTGCCAGCACGAGGGCATTACTAGCGGGAGCTACTGAGCAGTTCTTC.